The 25 T cell receptor beta chains given below trace back to one sample, sequenced in a study of T-cell memory formation after mild COVID-19. One entry per CDR3 protein results from TCRdb running MiXCR on the 5' RACE reads. The sample carries more than 250,000 distinct CDR3 sequences, roughly 16% recorded once. Sequenced material: PBMCs or a T cell subset sorted from them (not recorded which). Receptors originate from a man younger than 35 who had mild COVID-19 (a few samples of this study predate the infection). Cell type and time point are not known.

As to this clonotype: At one boundary the junction diverges from the germline segment, which might be a read error. The chain recombines TRBV20-1 with TRBJ2-5; 8 positions match TRBD2. CDR3 length: 16 amino acids. CDR1 is DFQATT, CDR2 SNEGSKA, per germline (reference sequence). Here the CDR3 DNA reads TGCAGTGATAGAGATGGGCGGGGGGAAATCCAAGAGACCCAGTACTTC. It encodes CSDRDGRGEIQETQYF.

The rearrangement joins TRBV4-1 to TRBJ2-5; weak D call: TRBD2 (6 bases). V lost 1 base and J 3 bases, leaving 12 bases between the germline ends. Germline lookup yields CDR1 MGHRA and CDR2 YSYEKL. The CDR3 runs to 15 residues. For the CDR3, the DNA is TGCGCCAGCAGCCAAGGTATTAGCGGTGAAGAGACCCAGTACTTC. The encoded protein is CASSQGISGEETQYF.

CDR3 in amino acids: CATSSDQSGANVLTF. The CDR3 DNA reads as TGTGCCACCAGCTCAGACCAGTCTGGGGCCAACGTCCTGACTTTC. The V and J genes are TRBV15 and TRBJ2-6; unclear D gene. The germline V gene encodes CDR1 LNHNV and CDR2 YYDKDF (reference sequence). CDR3 length: 15 residues. V lost 5 bases and J lost 1, with 9 bases in between.

This clonotype has only a few counts. This sequence joins TRBV5-1 and TRBJ2-3; 7 bases map to TRBD1. The CDR3 sequence is 15 residues long. Germline assignment: CDR1 SGHRS and CDR2 YFSETQ. V lost 6 bases and J lost 6; bases outside the gene matches: 13. The CDR3: CASNTGAGRRDTQYF. CDR3 DNA: TGCGCCAGCAACACAGGGGCAGGGCGTCGGGATACGCAGTATTTT.

The V gene is TRBV6-5, the J gene TRBJ2-3, with a tentative D call TRBD1 (5 bases). V was shortened by 3 bases and J by 4 bases, with 8 bases between the two germline ends. Germline V gene lookup returns CDR1 MNHEY and CDR2 SVGAGI. This CDR3 contains 13 residues. As DNA, the CDR3 is TGTGCCAGCAGTTATCAGGGTTCAGATACGCAGTATTTT. This sequence encodes CASSYQGSDTQYF.

The V call is TRBV6-2 or TRBV6-3, the J call TRBJ1-5; TRBD1 aligns across 8 bases. Per the germline V gene, CDR1 is MNHEY and CDR2 is SVGEGT. The junction had 9 bases not matched to a gene; V was cut back by 10 bases and J by 4 bases. This CDR3 comprises 14 residues. The CDR3 DNA follows: TGTGCCACCGATGACAGGGGTTTAAATCAGCCCCAGCATTTT. This translates into CATDDRGLNQPQHF.

Comments on this clonotype: One end of the junction is discordant with germline, which a read error may explain. Here the CDR3 reads CSARDDRLVRVF. CDR3 nucleotides: TGCAGTGCTAGAGATGATAGACTAGTGAGAGTCTTC. The V call is TRBV20-1, the J call TRBJ2-1, with a possible D match to TRBD2 (6 bases). Germline V lookup: CDR1 DFQATT, CDR2 SNEGSKA (reference sequence). CDR3 length equals 12 residues.

There are a few counts of this clonotype. The chain has TRBV5-1 and TRBJ2-2; D possibly corresponds to TRBD1 (7 bases). The germline CDR1 and CDR2 sequences are SGHRS and YFSETQ. CDR3 length: 17 residues. The V and J ends lost 1 base and 6 bases respectively, with 19 bases between them. The CDR3 DNA reads as TGCGCCAGCAGCTTGCGGAGGGACAGCCACGGACCCGGGGAGCTGTTTTTT. Translating it yields CASSLRRDSHGPGELFF.

This clonotype appeared many times. The rearrangement uses TRBV7-9 and TRBJ2-1, with D tentatively TRBD1 (6 bases). Germline values: CDR1 SEHNR, CDR2 FQNEAQ (reference sequence). This CDR3 has 15 amino acids. Trimming took 1 base from V and 3 from J, leaving 10 bases between them. The CDR3 here is CASSLEAGVYNEQFF. The CDR3 DNA reads as TGTGCCAGCAGCTTAGAGGCAGGGGTCTACAATGAGCAGTTCTTC.

The chain employs TRBV19 and TRBJ1-5; D unclear. Germline CDR1 and CDR2: LNHDA and SQIVND (reference sequence). Trimming took 3 bases from V and 0 from J, leaving 9 bases between them. The CDR3 contains 15 residues. Written as DNA, the CDR3 is TGTGCCAGTAGTATCCCCGGGAGTAGCAATCAGCCCCAGCATTTT. This codes for CASSIPGSSNQPQHF.

This clonotype was picked up many times. CDR3 amino acids: CASSQVADENQPQHF. The DNA for the CDR3 is TGCGCCAGCAGCCAAGTAGCGGACGAAAATCAGCCCCAGCATTTT. The chain employs TRBV4-1 and TRBJ1-5; D unresolved. Germline V lookup: CDR1 MGHRA, CDR2 YSYEKL. This CDR3 comprises 15 residues. V dropped 1 base and J dropped 4 bases, with 11 bases sitting between them.

V gene TRBV30 combines with J gene TRBJ1-6, with unresolved D. CDR1 is GTSNPN and CDR2 is SVGIG in the germline V gene (reference sequence). V was trimmed by 0 bases and J by 7 bases, leaving 7 bases between them. The CDR3 contains 13 residues. The CDR3 reads CAWSVHQNSPLHF. The CDR3 DNA sequence: TGTGCCTGGAGTGTACATCAGAATTCACCCCTCCACTTT.

This clonotype was observed a few times. The J gene is TRBJ2-2, the V gene TRBV12-3 or TRBV12-4; D not certain. CDR3 length equals 15 residues. V lost 4 bases and J 4 bases, leaving 13 bases between the germline ends. The CDR3 DNA reads TGTGCCAGCAGTTGGGGTGGGGATGGCACCGGGGAGCTGTTTTTT. It codes for CASSWGGDGTGELFF.

This chain joins TRBV6-2 or TRBV6-3 and TRBJ2-2, with 13 positions matching TRBD2. Trimming at V came to 5 bases and at J to 6 bases, leaving 3 bases not matched to a gene. Germline V gene sequence: CDR1 MNHEY, CDR2 SVGEGT. The CDR3 consists of 15 residues. The CDR3 protein is CASSPGLAGAGELFF. CDR3 sequence (DNA): TGTGCCAGCAGTCCAGGACTAGCGGGGGCCGGGGAGCTGTTTTTT.

V and J are TRBV11-2 and TRBJ2-7, with D possibly TRBD1 on 6 matching bases. V lost 5 bases to trimming and J lost 2 bases, with 13 bases between them. Germline V gene sequence: CDR1 SGHAT, CDR2 FQNNGV. This CDR3 is 14 amino acids long. In nucleotides, the CDR3 is TGTGCCAGCAGCCACGGGGACACCGCCTACGAGCAGTACTTC. This gives the protein CASSHGDTAYEQYF.

This chain links TRBV6-2 or TRBV6-3 with TRBJ2-3, with 10 bases fitting TRBD1. Germline lookup yields CDR1 MNHEY and CDR2 SVGEGT. The CDR3 sequence is 14 residues long. Trimming removed 7 bases from V and 9 bases from J; junction bases left unmatched: 10. In DNA, the CDR3 is TGTGCCAGCAAGACCGGGACAGGGGTAAACACGCAGTATTTT. It translates to CASKTGTGVNTQYF.

This clonotype was detected many times. The chain carries TRBV7-2 and TRBJ1-1; D gene uncertain. V was clipped by 5 bases and J by 1 base, with 11 bases between them. The CDR3 runs 14 residues. Germline V gene lookup returns CDR1 SGHTA and CDR2 FQGNSA. CDR3 DNA sequence: TGTGCCAGCAGCCCCTCCTCGACGAACACTGAAGCTTTCTTT. This translates into CASSPSSTNTEAFF.

This clonotype has only one observation. The chain employs TRBV5-6 and TRBJ2-7, with D tentatively TRBD2 (5 bases). The V gene lost 0 bases and the J gene lost 0 bases, with 16 bases spanning the gap. Germline V gene data show CDR1 as SGHDT and CDR2 as YYEEEE. This CDR3 region has 17 residues. The CDR3 sequence: CASSLAGDTGSSYEQYF. CDR3 nucleotide sequence: TGTGCCAGCAGCTTGGCCGGTGACACTGGGAGCTCCTACGAGCAGTACTTC.

This clonotype was picked up many times. V gene TRBV6-2 or TRBV6-3 combines with J gene TRBJ2-7; D is perhaps TRBD1 (5 bases). The CDR3 spans 14 residues. Trimming took 2 bases from V and 7 from J, leaving 15 bases between them. The germline CDR1 and CDR2 sequences are MNHEY and SVGEGT. DNA for the CDR3: TGTGCCAGCAGTTACGGGCCAGGGCGATGGGAGCAGTACGTC. It is translated as CASSYGPGRWEQYV.

The DNA of the CDR3 is TGTGCCAGCGGACTAGTTCAAGAGACCCAGTACTTC. This encodes CASGLVQETQYF. The chain links TRBV2 to TRBJ2-5, with 7 bases lining up with TRBD2. V lost 8 bases to trimming and J lost 2 bases; unmatched junction nucleotides: 2. The length of the CDR3 is 12 residues. Germline V gene sequence: CDR1 SNHLY, CDR2 FYNNEI.

This clonotype has at least ten counts. This CDR3 is CASSPTSGSVWAEQFF. Written as DNA, the CDR3 is TGTGCCAGCAGTCCCACTAGCGGGAGCGTTTGGGCTGAGCAGTTCTTC. The chain joins TRBV6-6 to TRBJ2-1; 11 bases match TRBD2. The CDR3 is 16 amino acids. Per the germline V gene, CDR1 is MNHNY and CDR2 is SVGAGI (reference sequence). Trimming took 5 bases from V and 9 from J; bases not matched to a gene: 12.

This clonotype was counted at least ten times. The J gene is TRBJ2-1, the V gene TRBV5-1; 7 bases line up with TRBD1. CDR3 length equals 15 residues. Trimming removed 3 bases from V and 3 bases from J; junction bases left unmatched: 6. Germline V gene sequence: CDR1 SGHRS, CDR2 YFSETQ. The CDR3 protein is CASSSDGTDYNEQFF. CDR3 in DNA: TGCGCCAGCAGCTCCGACGGGACAGACTACAATGAGCAGTTCTTC.

This clonotype was seen a handful of times. The CDR3 nucleotides are TGTGCCAGCAGCTTAGATCTTGCAGGGATGGGTAAGCAGTTCTTC. Translating gives CASSLDLAGMGKQFF. V gene TRBV11-2 combines with J gene TRBJ2-1; perhaps TRBD1 as D (5 bases). The V end was cut by 0 bases, the J end by 11 bases, with 17 bases between. From germline, CDR1 is SGHAT and CDR2 FQNNGV. The CDR3 runs 15 residues.

This clonotype was counted many times. The chain joins TRBV4-2 to TRBJ2-1, with D unresolved. This CDR3 region has 15 residues. The V gene lost 2 bases and the J gene lost 3 bases, with 11 bases spanning the gap. Per germline, CDR1 LGHNA and CDR2 YNFKEQ. DNA for the CDR3: TGTGCCAGCAGCCAAAGCCTTGGCGGCTACAATGAGCAGTTCTTC. Its translation: CASSQSLGGYNEQFF.

This clonotype appeared a few times. J is TRBJ1-3 and V is TRBV5-1; D is ambiguous. CDR1 is SGHRS and CDR2 is YFSETQ in the germline V gene. V was clipped by 0 bases and J by 0 bases, with 10 bases between them. The CDR3 consists of 16 residues. The CDR3 region is CASSLGPSNSGNTIYF. The CDR3 region has the DNA TGCGCCAGCAGCTTGGGACCTTCTAACTCTGGAAACACCATATATTTT.